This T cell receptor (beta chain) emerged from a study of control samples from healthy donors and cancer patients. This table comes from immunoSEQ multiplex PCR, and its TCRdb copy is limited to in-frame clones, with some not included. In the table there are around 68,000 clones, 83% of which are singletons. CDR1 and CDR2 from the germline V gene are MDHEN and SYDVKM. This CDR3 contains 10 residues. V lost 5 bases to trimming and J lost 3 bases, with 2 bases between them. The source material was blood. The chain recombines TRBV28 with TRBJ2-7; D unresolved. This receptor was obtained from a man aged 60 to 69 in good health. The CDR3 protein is CASSRYEQYF. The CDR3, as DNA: TGTGCCAGCAGTCGCTACGAGCAGTACTTC.